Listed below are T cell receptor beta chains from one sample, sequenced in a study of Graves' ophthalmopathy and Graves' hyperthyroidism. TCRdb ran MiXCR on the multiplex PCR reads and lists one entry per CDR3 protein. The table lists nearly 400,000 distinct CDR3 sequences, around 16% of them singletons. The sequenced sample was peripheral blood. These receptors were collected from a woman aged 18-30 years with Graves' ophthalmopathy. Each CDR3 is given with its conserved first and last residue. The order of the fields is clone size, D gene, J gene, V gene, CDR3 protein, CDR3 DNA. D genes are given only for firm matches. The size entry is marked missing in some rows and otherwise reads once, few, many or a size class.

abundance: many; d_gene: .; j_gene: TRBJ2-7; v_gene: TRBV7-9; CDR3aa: CASSQQGPSYEQYF; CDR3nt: TGTGCCAGCAGCCAACAGGGCCCCTCCTACGAGCAGTACTTC
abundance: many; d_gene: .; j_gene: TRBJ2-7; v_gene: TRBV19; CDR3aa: CASSIDPPRLVYEQYF; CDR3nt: TGTGCCAGTAGTATAGATCCCCCTCGACTAGTCTACGAGCAGTACTTC
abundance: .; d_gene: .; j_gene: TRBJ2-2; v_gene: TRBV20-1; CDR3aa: CRARGPNTGELFF; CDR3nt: TGCAGAGCAAGGGGTCCGAACACCGGGGAGCTGTTTTTT
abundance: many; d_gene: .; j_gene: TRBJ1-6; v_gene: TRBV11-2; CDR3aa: CASSLSGGGSDSPLHF; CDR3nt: TGTGCCAGCAGCCTGTCAGGCGGGGGTAGCGATTCACCCCTCCACTTT
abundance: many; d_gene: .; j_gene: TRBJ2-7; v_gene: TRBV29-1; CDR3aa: CSVVPGTYEQYF; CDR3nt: TGCAGCGTTGTTCCAGGTACCTACGAGCAGTACTTC
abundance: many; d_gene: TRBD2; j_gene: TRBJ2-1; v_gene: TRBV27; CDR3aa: CASSLAGSYNEQFF; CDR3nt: TGTGCCAGCAGTCTAGCGGGCTCCTACAATGAGCAGTTCTTC
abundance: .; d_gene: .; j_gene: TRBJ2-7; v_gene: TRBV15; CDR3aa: CATSRVLGSFGYEQYF; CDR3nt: TGTGCCACCAGCAGAGTGTTGGGGTCATTCGGCTACGAGCAGTACTTC
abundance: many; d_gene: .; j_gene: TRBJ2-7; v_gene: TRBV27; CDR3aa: CASSFRVGSSYEQYF; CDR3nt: TGTGCCAGCAGTTTTCGGGTAGGGTCCTCCTACGAGCAGTACTTC
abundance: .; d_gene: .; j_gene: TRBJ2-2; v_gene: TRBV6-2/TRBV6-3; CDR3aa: CASIEALANTGELFF; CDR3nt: TGTGCCAGCATAGAGGCACTCGCGAACACCGGGGAGCTGTTTTTT
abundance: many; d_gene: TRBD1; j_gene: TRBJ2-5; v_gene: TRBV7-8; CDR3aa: CASSSNTGTGAGRETQYF; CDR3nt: TGTGCCAGCAGCTCGAACACCGGGACAGGGGCTGGAAGAGAGACCCAGTACTTC
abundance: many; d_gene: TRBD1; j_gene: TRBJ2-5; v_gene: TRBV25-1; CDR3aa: CASSEETGGDWETQYF; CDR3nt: TGTGCCAGCAGTGAAGAGACAGGGGGAGATTGGGAGACCCAGTACTTC
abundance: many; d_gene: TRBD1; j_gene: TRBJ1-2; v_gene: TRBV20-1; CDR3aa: CSAKTAPRGDYGYTF; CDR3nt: TGCAGTGCTAAGACGGCCCCCAGGGGGGACTATGGCTACACCTTC
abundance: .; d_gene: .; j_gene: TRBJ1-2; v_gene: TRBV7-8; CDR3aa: CASSPPIVYGYTF; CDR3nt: TGTGCCAGCAGCCCACCGATTGTCTATGGCTACACCTTC
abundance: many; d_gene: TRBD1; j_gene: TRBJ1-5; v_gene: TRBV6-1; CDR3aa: CASSEWGQGNQPQHF; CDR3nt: TGTGCCAGCAGTGAATGGGGACAGGGGAATCAGCCCCAGCATTTT
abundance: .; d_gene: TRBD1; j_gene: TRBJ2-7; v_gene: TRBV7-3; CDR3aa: CASSRTGFVSYEQYF; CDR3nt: TGTGCCAGCAGCCGGACAGGGTTCGTTTCCTACGAGCAGTACTTC
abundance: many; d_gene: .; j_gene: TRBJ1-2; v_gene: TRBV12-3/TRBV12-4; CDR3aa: CASSLGRRNYGYTF; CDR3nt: TGTGCCAGCAGTTTGGGACGTCGTAACTATGGCTACACCTTC
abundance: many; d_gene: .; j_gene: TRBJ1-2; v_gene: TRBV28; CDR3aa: CASSPIPGHLNDYGYTF; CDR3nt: TGTGCCAGCAGCCCCATCCCGGGACACCTAAACGACTATGGCTACACCTTC
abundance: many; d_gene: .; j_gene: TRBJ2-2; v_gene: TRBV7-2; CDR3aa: CASGGKVFTGELFF; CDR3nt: TGTGCCAGCGGGGGGAAAGTTTTCACCGGGGAGCTGTTTTTT
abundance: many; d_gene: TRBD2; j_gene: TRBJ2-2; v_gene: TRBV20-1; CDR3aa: CSASRDYFTGELFF; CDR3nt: TGCAGTGCTTCTCGGGACTACTTCACCGGGGAGCTGTTTTTT
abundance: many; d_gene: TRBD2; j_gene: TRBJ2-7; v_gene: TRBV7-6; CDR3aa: CASRRTSGSDYEQYF; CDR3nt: TGTGCCAGCAGGAGGACTAGCGGGTCCGACTACGAGCAGTACTTC
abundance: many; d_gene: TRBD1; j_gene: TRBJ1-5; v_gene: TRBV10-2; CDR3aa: CASWGQGHQPQHF; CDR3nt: TGCGCCAGCTGGGGACAGGGACATCAGCCCCAGCATTTT
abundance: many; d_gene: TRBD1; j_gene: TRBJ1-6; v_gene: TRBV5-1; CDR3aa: CASSLGTAGGSPLHF; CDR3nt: TGCGCCAGCAGCTTGGGTACAGCAGGGGGTTCACCCCTCCACTTT
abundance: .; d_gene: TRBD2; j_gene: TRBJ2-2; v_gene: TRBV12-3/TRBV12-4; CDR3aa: CASSAYGTWTSTGELFF; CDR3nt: TGTGCCAGCAGTGCATACGGGACCTGGACTAGCACCGGGGAGCTGTTTTTT
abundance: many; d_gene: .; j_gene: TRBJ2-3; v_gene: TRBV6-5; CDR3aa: CASSSWTVPTDTQYF; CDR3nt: TGTGCCAGCAGTTCCTGGACGGTACCCACAGATACGCAGTATTTT
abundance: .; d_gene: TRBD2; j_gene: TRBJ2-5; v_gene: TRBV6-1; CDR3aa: CASSVGTSGRGETQYF; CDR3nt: TGTGCCAGCAGTGTCGGGACTAGCGGGAGGGGGGAGACCCAGTACTTC
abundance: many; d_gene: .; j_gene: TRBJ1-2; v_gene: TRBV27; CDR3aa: CASSSPIVDPLSGYTF; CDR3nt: TGTGCCAGCAGTTCCCCGATAGTTGATCCCCTCTCTGGCTACACCTTC
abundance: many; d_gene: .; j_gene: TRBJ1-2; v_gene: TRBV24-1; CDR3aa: CATSDPRQNYGYTF; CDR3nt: TGTGCCACCAGTGATCCTCGTCAGAACTATGGCTACACCTTC
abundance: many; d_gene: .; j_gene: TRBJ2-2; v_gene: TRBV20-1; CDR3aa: CSAYGTTNTGELFF; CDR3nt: TGCAGTGCTTACGGGACAACGAACACCGGGGAGCTGTTTTTT
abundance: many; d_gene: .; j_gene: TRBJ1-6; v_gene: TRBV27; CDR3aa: CASSLQVWSPLHF; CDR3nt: TGTGCCAGCAGTTTACAGGTTTGGTCACCCCTCCACTTT
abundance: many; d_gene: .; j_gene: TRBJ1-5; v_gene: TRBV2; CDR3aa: CASSPTNSADNQPQHF; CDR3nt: TGTGCCAGCAGTCCAACCAATTCAGCCGATAATCAGCCCCAGCATTTT
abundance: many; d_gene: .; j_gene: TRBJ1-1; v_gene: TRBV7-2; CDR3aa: CASSPPRSSGSKAFF; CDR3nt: TGTGCCAGCAGCCCACCACGTTCCAGTGGAAGTAAAGCTTTCTTT
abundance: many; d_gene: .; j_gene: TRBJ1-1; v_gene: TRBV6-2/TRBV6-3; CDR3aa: CASRPTLNTEAFF; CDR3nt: TGTGCCAGCAGACCAACTTTGAACACTGAAGCTTTCTTT
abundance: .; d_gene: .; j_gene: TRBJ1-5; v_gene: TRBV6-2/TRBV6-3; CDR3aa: CASSYRRGSGQPQHF; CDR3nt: TGTGCCAGCAGTTACCGCCGGGGATCGGGTCAGCCCCAGCATTTT
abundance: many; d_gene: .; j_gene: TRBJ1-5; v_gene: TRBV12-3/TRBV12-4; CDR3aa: CASTLGTPGGNQPQHF; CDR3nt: TGTGCCAGCACTCTAGGGACCCCGGGAGGGAATCAGCCCCAGCATTTT
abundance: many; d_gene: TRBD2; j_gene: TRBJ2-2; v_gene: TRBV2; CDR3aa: CASSDLAGGITGELFF; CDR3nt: TGTGCCAGCAGTGACCTAGCGGGAGGCATCACCGGGGAGCTGTTTTTT
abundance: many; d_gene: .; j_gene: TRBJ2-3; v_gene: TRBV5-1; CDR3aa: CASSSFTPSVDTQYF; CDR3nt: TGCGCCAGCAGCTCATTTACTCCATCGGTGGATACGCAGTATTTT
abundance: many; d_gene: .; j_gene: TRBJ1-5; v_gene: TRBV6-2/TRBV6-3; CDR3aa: CASRADLSNQPQHF; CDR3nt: TGTGCCAGCAGGGCGGACCTTAGCAATCAGCCCCAGCATTTT
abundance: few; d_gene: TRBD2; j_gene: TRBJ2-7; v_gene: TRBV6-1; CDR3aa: CASTSGISGSYEQYF; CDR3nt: TGTGCCAGCACCTCTGGGATTAGCGGGTCCTACGAGCAGTACTTC
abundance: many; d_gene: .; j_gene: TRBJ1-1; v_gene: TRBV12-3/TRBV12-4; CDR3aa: CASSLGTLEAFF; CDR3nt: TGTGCCAGCAGTCTGGGGACTCTTGAAGCTTTCTTT
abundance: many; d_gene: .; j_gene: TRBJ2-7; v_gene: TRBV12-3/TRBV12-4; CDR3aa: CASSSPLDSRDYEQYF; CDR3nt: TGTGCCAGCAGTTCCCCTTTGGACAGCCGCGACTACGAGCAGTACTTC
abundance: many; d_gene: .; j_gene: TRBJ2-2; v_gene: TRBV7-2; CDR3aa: CASSLMGSTGELFF; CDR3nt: TGTGCCAGCAGCTTAATGGGCAGCACCGGGGAGCTGTTTTTT
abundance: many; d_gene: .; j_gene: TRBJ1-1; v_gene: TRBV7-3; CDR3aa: CASSLTLGGTEAFF; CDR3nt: TGTGCCAGCAGCTTAACTCTCGGAGGGACTGAAGCTTTCTTT
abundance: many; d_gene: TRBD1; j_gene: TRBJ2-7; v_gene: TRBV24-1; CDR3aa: CAPLIHRQGNYEQYF; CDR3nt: TGTGCCCCCCTAATTCACCGACAGGGTAACTACGAGCAGTACTTC
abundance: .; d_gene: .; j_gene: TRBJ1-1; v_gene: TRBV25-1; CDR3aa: CASSAAWVNTEAFF; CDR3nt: TGTGCCAGCAGTGCGGCCTGGGTGAACACTGAAGCTTTCTTT
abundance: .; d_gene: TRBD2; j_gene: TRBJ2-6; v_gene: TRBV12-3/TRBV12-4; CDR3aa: CASSFLPRGGAAGANVLTF; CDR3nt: TGTGCCAGCAGTTTCCTACCCCGCGGGGGGGCTGCTGGGGCCAACGTCCTGACTTTC